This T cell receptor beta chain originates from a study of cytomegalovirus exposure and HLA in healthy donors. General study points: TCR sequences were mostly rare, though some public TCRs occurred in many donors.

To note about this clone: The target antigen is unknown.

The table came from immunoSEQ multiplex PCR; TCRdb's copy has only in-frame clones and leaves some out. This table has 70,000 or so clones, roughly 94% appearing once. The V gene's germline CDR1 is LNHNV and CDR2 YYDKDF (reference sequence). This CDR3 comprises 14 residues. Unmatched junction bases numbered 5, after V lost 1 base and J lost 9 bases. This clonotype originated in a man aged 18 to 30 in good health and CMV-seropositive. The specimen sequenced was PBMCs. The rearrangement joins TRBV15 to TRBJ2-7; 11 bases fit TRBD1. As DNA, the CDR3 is TGTGCCACCAGCAGAGGGACAGGGGGCGGTGTGCAGTACTTC. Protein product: CATSRGTGGGVQYF.